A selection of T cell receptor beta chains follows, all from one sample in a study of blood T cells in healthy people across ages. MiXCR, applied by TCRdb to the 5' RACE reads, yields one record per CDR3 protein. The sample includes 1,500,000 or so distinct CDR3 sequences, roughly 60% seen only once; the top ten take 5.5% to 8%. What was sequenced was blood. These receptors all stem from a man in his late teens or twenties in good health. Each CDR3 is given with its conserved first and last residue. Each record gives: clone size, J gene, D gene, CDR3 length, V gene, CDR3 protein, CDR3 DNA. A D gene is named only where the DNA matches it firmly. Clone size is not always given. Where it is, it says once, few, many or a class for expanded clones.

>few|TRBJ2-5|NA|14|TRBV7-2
CASSPAGTFETQYF
TGTGCCAGCAGCCCCGCCGGGACTTTTGAGACCCAGTACTTC
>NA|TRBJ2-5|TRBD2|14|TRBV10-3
CATVSGGGHNEQYF
TGTGCCACCGTGAGCGGGGGAGGACACAATGAGCAGTACTTC
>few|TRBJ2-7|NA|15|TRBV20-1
CSARGIGGVDYEQYF
TGCAGTGCTAGAGGAATCGGCGGGGTTGACTACGAGCAGTACTTC
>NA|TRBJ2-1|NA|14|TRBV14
CASSQLLSVNEQFF
TGTGCCAGCAGCCAGCTACTTTCCGTCAATGAGCAGTTCTTC
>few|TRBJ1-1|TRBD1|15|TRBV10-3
CAISENGDRGSEAFF
TGTGCCATCAGTGAGAATGGGGACAGGGGTTCTGAAGCTTTCTTT
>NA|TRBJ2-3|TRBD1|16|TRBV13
CASSPGTGADTDTQYF
TGTGCCAGCAGCCCTGGGACAGGGGCGGACACAGATACGCAGTATTTT
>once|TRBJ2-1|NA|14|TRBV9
CASSEGLPFNEQFF
TGTGCCAGCAGCGAGGGACTCCCCTTTAATGAGCAGTTCTTC
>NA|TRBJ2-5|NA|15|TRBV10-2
CASSSSTGALETQYF
TGCGCCAGCAGTTCCTCTACGGGGGCATTAGAGACCCAGTACTTC
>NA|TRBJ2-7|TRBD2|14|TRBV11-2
CASGTSGRHYEQYF
TGTGCCAGCGGAACTAGCGGGCGGCACTACGAGCAGTACTTC
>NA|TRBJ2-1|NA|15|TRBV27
CASSLPGFGYNEQFF
TGTGCCAGCAGTTTACCAGGGTTTGGTTACAATGAGCAGTTCTTC
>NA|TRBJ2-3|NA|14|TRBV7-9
CASSDSNREGTQYF
TGTGCCAGCAGCGATAGTAACAGGGAAGGTACGCAGTATTTT